One sample yielded the 12 T cell receptor beta chains listed below, sequenced in a study of shared clonotypes between healthy human individuals. Libraries were prepared by immunoSEQ multiplex PCR; TCRdb keeps only in-frame clonotypes and omits some of them. The repertoire has around 2.5 million clones, roughly 93% of them found once; the top ten carry approximately 0.36%. Material for sequencing was naive CD4+ T cells from PBMCs. Noted subset: CD45RA+ positively selected. Receptor source: a man younger than 35 in good health. Some clones in this sample may be carry-over from other donors' samples.

The chain uses TRBV11-3 and TRBJ2-7; D is perhaps TRBD1 or TRBD2 (7 bases each). V lost 1 base and J lost 3, with 13 bases in between. Germline lookup yields CDR1 SGHNT and CDR2 YENEEA. This CDR3 contains 15 residues. As DNA, the CDR3 is TGTGCCAGCAGCTTAGGTACAGGGGAGGGCTACGAGCAGTACTTC. Protein product: CASSLGTGEGYEQYF.

The J gene is TRBJ2-7, the V gene TRBV25-1; D ambiguous. In germline, CDR1 is MGHDK, CDR2 SYGVNS. Trimming took 1 base from V and 0 from J, leaving 10 bases between them. The CDR3 is made up of 15 amino acids. CDR3 sequence: CASSESQLSSYEQYF. As DNA, the CDR3 is TGTGCCAGCAGTGAATCCCAGTTGAGCTCCTACGAGCAGTACTTC.

The chain uses TRBV28 and TRBJ1-2, with 7 bases aligning to TRBD1. The ends lost 1 base at V and 4 bases at J; junction bases unmatched: 6. CDR1 is MDHEN, CDR2 SYDVKM, per germline. There are 15 residues in the CDR3. DNA for the CDR3: TGTGCCAGCAGTTTATTCTCGGCAGGGGGCTATGGCTACACCTTC. Protein sequence: CASSLFSAGGYGYTF.

This chain uses TRBV19 with TRBJ1-5; D not certain. CDR3 length: 15 residues. The germline gives CDR1 LNHDA, CDR2 SQIVND (reference sequence). V dropped 3 bases and J dropped 5 bases, with 14 bases sitting between them. CDR3 DNA sequence: TGTGCCAGTAGTATCAGTGTTGTTCTGGATCAGCCCCAGCATTTT. Amino acids: CASSISVVLDQPQHF.

The V and J genes are TRBV9 and TRBJ2-3, with 9 bases aligning to TRBD1. Trimming removed 3 bases from V and 5 bases from J; junction bases left unmatched: 10. CDR1 and CDR2 (germline): SGDLS, YYNGEE. The CDR3 loop spans 16 amino acids. The CDR3 nucleotides are TGTGCCAGCAGCGGCCCCGGGACAGGGAAGGGAGATACGCAGTATTTT. Protein: CASSGPGTGKGDTQYF.

CDR3 nucleotides: TGCGCCAGCAGCCCACTATCAACAGGGTACGAGCAGTACTTC. This encodes CASSPLSTGYEQYF. This chain links TRBV5-1 with TRBJ2-7, with D perhaps matching TRBD1 (6 bases). This CDR3 is built from 14 residues. The V gene's germline CDR1 is SGHRS and CDR2 YFSETQ. The V and J ends lost 4 bases and 4 bases respectively, with 15 bases between them.

The J gene is TRBJ1-2, the V gene TRBV10-3; TRBD1 matches 8 bases. Losses at the gene ends were 4 bases for V and 8 bases for J; bases not matched to a gene: 24. Germline CDR1 reads ENHRY; CDR2 reads SYGVKD. This CDR3 has 19 residues. This CDR3 reads CAISANRDRTPSIDSGYTF. The CDR3 DNA reads as TGTGCCATCAGTGCAAACCGGGACAGGACGCCCAGTATAGATTCAGGCTACACCTTC.

The chain links TRBV4-1 to TRBJ1-3; no definite D call. There are 18 residues in the CDR3. CDR1 is MGHRA and CDR2 is YSYEKL in the germline V gene. With 5 bases removed from V and 0 bases from J, the gap between germline ends came to 20 bases. CDR3 nucleotide sequence: TGCGCCAGCAGCTCCTACCCCCGCCGGGGAAGCTCTGGAAACACCATATATTTT. Translating gives CASSSYPRRGSSGNTIYF.

The chain links TRBV6-1 to TRBJ1-2; D might be TRBD1 (5 bases). This CDR3 region has 15 residues. Trimming took off 4 bases at V and 2 bases at J, with 14 bases between the two ends. The germline V gene encodes CDR1 MNHNS and CDR2 SASEGT. This chain's CDR3 is CASSVRAGGNYGYTF. The CDR3 coding sequence is TGTGCCAGCAGTGTACGGGCCGGGGGGAACTATGGCTACACCTTC.

About this clone: Other nucleotide sequences in the sample specify the same CDR3. This chain joins TRBV5-1 and TRBJ2-3, with a possible D match to TRBD2 (5 bases). Germline values: CDR1 SGHRS, CDR2 YFSETQ. V was clipped by 0 bases and J by 4 bases, with 9 bases between them. CDR3 length: 14 residues. The CDR3 nucleotides are TGCGCCAGCAGCTTGGGGGCCGGGGCAGATACGCAGTATTTT. Translating it yields CASSLGAGADTQYF.

This sequence joins TRBV7-3 and TRBJ2-7; the D is unclear. Per germline, CDR1 SGHTA and CDR2 FQGTGA. This CDR3 comprises 13 residues. V lost 6 bases and J 10 bases, leaving 19 bases between the germline ends. The CDR3, as DNA: TGTGCCAGCAGTCCCGACATCAAGTCGGAACAGTACTTC. This gives the protein CASSPDIKSEQYF.

V gene TRBV2 combines with J gene TRBJ2-3, with 10 bases identical to TRBD1. This CDR3 contains 13 residues. Germline V gives CDR1 SNHLY, CDR2 FYNNEI. V trimming: 1 base; J trimming: 10 bases; junction bases outside the gene matches: 2. The CDR3 DNA is TGTGCCAGCAGTGAAGGGACAGGGGGTGCGCAGTATTTT. As protein: CASSEGTGGAQYF.